This paragraph reports one T cell receptor (beta chain). The antigen remains unidentified. This specimen comes from a study of early T cells in non-severe SARS-CoV-2 infection. Study details: Sequenced material consisted of bulk RNA (from unsorted whole blood), and chains were unpaired. Study-wide points: Lookups in VDJdb leaned toward anti-spike CD8 responses and missed private and CD4 specificities.

Individual cDNA molecules each received unique molecular identifiers attached to them. TCRdb analysed the 5' RACE reads with MiXCR anew, one entry per CDR3 protein. This table has around 100,000 distinct CDR3 sequences, roughly 17% appearing once. This receptor was obtained from an adult who was a healthcare worker with PCR-confirmed SARS-CoV-2 infection or an uninfected control (not recorded which). The sample comprised whole blood.

The CDR3: CSVDTRAGEQFF. DNA for the CDR3: TGCAGCGTTGATACGCGGGCGGGTGAGCAGTTCTTC. V is TRBV29-1 and J is TRBJ2-1; a weak D match, TRBD2 (5 bases). This CDR3 comprises 12 residues. CDR1 is SQVTM and CDR2 is ANQGSEA in the germline V gene. The V end lost 3 bases, the J end lost 9 bases, and 12 bases lay between the germline ends.